This record covers a single TCR beta chain. This CDR3 is built from 14 residues. CDR1 is MNHEY, CDR2 SMNVEV, per germline (reference sequence). J lost 8 bases, V lost 6 bases, and 10 bases had no gene match. The sample originates from a study of cytomegalovirus exposure and HLA in healthy donors. It was with 60 Vbeta and 13 Jbeta primers that the PCR ran. TCRdb's copy holds only in-frame clones and misses some; the assay was immunoSEQ multiplex PCR. The sample has some 200,000 clones, 80% seen once. Input material: PBMCs. This clonotype originated in a boy between 10 and 17 years old in good health and CMV-seronegative. The rearrangement links TRBV27 to TRBJ2-1, with TRBD1 matching 7 bases. The CDR3: CASRDVDREDEQFF. CDR3 in DNA: TGTGCCAGCAGAGATGTAGACAGGGAAGATGAGCAGTTCTTC.